These T cell receptor beta chains were read from a single sample in a study of shared clonotypes between healthy human individuals. The table came from immunoSEQ multiplex PCR; TCRdb's copy has only in-frame clones and leaves some out. The data hold approximately 2.5 million clones, with 93% observed a single time. Sequenced: naive CD4+ T cells from PBMCs. The receptor set was obtained from a young man in good health. Some clones in this sample may be carry-over from other donors' samples. Each CDR3 is given without its conserved first and last residue. Each record gives: D gene, V gene, CDR3 protein. A D gene is named only where the DNA matches it firmly.

- TRBV11-2 ASSSYRDSSYEQY
TRBD1 TRBV5-1 ASSADRGPTGELF
TRBD1 TRBV2 ASRTGTGYNQPQH
TRBD1 TRBV28 ASSSPGTGGAGKAF
TRBD1 TRBV4-1 ASSQGAGGSGQPQH
TRBD2 TRBV11-2 ASSEPRTSGLLKQY
- TRBV5-1 ASSWTAPYEQY
- TRBV15 ATSRDQPAFYEQY
TRBD1 TRBV5-1 ASSRTVSGGMFSSYEQY
TRBD2 TRBV11-2 ASSFFPSGTTDTQY
- TRBV7-2 ASSSMARYLYEQY
TRBD1 TRBV7-2 ASSWGQGNTEAF
TRBD1 TRBV7-9 ASSLTGAREQY
TRBD1 TRBV5-4 ASSHRTGPAYEQY
- TRBV2 ASSEGAVYGYT
- TRBV5-1 ASSPQTPQETQY
- TRBV5-1 ASSPDGTYNEQF
- TRBV2 ASSAYSANVLT
- TRBV28 ASRSGGAGTEAF
- TRBV28 ASSPDRLYEQY
- TRBV28 ASSLAGLGTDTQY
- TRBV7-8 ASSSRQRYNEKLF
TRBD1 TRBV11-3 ASSLRQGEAF
- TRBV7-9 ASSLMDTQY
TRBD2 TRBV14 ASSQETSDPRPWKETQY
TRBD2 TRBV10-2 ASSPTSGRRNEQF
TRBD2 TRBV7-3 ASSLLGLAATNEQF